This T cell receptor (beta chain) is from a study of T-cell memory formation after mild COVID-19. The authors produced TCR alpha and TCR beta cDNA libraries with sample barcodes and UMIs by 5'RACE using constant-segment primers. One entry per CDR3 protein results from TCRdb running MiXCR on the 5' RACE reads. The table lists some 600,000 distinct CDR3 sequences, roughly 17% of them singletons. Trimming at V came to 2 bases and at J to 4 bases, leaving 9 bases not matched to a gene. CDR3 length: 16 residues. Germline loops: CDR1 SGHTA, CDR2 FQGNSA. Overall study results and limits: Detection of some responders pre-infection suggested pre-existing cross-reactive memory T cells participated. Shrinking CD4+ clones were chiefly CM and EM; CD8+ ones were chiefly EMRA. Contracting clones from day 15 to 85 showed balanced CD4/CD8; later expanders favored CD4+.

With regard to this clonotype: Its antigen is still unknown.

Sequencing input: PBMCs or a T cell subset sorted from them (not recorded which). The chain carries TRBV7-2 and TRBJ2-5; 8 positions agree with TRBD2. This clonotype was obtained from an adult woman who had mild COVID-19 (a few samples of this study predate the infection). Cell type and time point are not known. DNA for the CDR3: TGTGCCAGCAGCTTATTGTTAGCGGGGCCAAGAGAGACCCAGTACTTC. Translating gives CASSLLLAGPRETQYF. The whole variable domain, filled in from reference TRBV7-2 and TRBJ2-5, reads GAGVSQSPSNKVTEKGKDVELRCDPISGHTALYWYRQSLGQGLEFLIYFQGNSAPDKSGLPSDRFSAERTGGSVSTLTIQRTQQEDSAVYLCASSLLLAGPRETQYFGPGTRLLVL.